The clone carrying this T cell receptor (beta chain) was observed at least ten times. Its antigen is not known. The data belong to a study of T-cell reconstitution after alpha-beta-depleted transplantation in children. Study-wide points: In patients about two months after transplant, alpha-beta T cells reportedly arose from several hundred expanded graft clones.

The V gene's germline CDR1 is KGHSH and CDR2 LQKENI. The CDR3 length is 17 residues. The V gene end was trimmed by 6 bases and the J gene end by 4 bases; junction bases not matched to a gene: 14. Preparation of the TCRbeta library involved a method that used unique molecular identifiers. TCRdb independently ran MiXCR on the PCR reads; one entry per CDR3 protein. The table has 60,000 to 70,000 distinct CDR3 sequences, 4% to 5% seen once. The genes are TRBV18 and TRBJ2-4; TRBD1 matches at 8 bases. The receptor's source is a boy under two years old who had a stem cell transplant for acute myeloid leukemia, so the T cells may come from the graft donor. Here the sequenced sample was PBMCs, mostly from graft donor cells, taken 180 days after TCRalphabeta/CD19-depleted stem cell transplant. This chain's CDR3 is CASSPPGGLNGKNIQYF. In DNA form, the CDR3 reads TGTGCCAGCTCTCCTCCAGGGGGCTTAAATGGGAAAAACATTCAGTACTTC.